The source of this T cell receptor beta chain is a study of blood T cell repertoires in COVID-19. Study context: T cells, B-cell-depleted T cells, or PBMCs provided the cDNA or gDNA that served as material.

Sequencing was performed with immunoSEQ multiplex PCR; in TCRdb, only in-frame clones are kept and a portion is missing. Counted here are more than 150,000 clones, 75% to 90% occurring once; the ten biggest clones make up less than 3%. CDR3 length equals 15 residues. Unmatched junction bases numbered 7, after V lost 7 bases and J lost 0 bases. Germline CDR1 SNHLY, CDR2 FYNNEI. V gene TRBV2 combines with J gene TRBJ2-7; 9 bases are a match to TRBD1. The TCR sequence derives from a woman aged 60-70 years with acute or convalescent COVID-19. The sequencing input was peripheral blood. The DNA for the CDR3 is TGTGCCAGCACCCAGGACAGGGGATACTCCTACGAGCAGTACTTC. Its protein is CASTQDRGYSYEQYF. The full variable domain, its missing parts supplied by reference TRBV2 and TRBJ2-7, is EPEVTQTPSHQVTQMGQEVILRCVPISNHLYFYWYRQILGQKVEFLVSFYNNEISEKSEIFDDQFSVERPDGSNFTLKIRSTKLEDSAMYFCASTQDRGYSYEQYFGPGTRLTVT.